This TCR beta chain originates from a study of molecular identifiers for immune sequencing clone quantification. Study-level information: In the replicates, RNA derived from around 20,000 or 100,000 naive CD8 cells was divided into five parts, and four were sequenced. Regarding the study as a whole: Whereas clones above 20 RNA copies held under 1% of naive-cell molecules, they held over 98% of effector molecules.

As previously described, bulk TCR libraries were made using listed TCR primers. TCRdb passed the PCR reads through MiXCR, listing each CDR3 protein once. The repertoire consists of around 470,000 distinct CDR3 sequences, with roughly 26% occurring once and the leading ten covering around 0.76%. The sorting of naive CD8 T cells used the CD8+CD4-CCR7+CD45RA+ phenotype. The CDR3 contains 14 residues. V lost 2 bases to trimming and J lost 7 bases, with 11 bases between them. On this clonotype itself: Its antigen is currently unknown.

Sequencing was performed on naive CD8+ T cells from blood, with Jurkat cell RNA spiked in. The subset was: FACS-sorted CD8+CD4-CCR7+CD45RA+ naive T cells. The J gene is TRBJ1-4, the V gene TRBV12-3 or TRBV12-4; no clear D gene. This receptor was taken from a human donor in good health. Some libraries in this study had Jurkat cell RNA spiked in. The CDR3 loop reads CASSLTGFTEKLFF. CDR3 DNA sequence: TGTGCCAGCAGTTTAACTGGGTTTACTGAAAAACTGTTTTTT.